These 8 T cell receptor beta chains were all obtained from the same sample, sequenced in a study of T cells in Graves' hyperthyroidism and ophthalmopathy (dated by TCRdb to between 2018 and 2020). Receptors were amplified or captured by multiplex PCR. Reads for this sample came from an Illumina HiSeq 2000. TCR beta CDR3 regions were amplified from RNA transcripts. The TCR CDR3 was subjected to a first round of RT-PCR using the HTBI primer set and the Qiagen OneStep RT-PCR kit. Starting from the raw public reads, TCRdb applied fastp trimming at Q25, assembled clones with MiXCR and retained in-frame beta chains. Each CDR3 protein gets just one entry, which takes the most common genes and DNA from the rows behind it. The sample table lists approximately 400,000 distinct CDR3 sequences, roughly 13% of them with a count of one. The top ten hold roughly 20% of the sample. Material: blood. These TCRs come from a man aged 25 to 40 with Graves' hyperthyroidism that later progressed to Graves' ophthalmopathy.

A few counts support this clonotype. Written as DNA, the CDR3 is TGTGCCAGCAGCTTAACGGGGGTGAGGGGCTACACCTTC. This sequence encodes CASSLTGVRGYTF. The chain combines TRBV11-3 with TRBJ1-2; maybe TRBD1 (5 bases). The CDR3 extends over 13 amino acids. Germline V gives CDR1 SGHNT, CDR2 YENEEA. V dropped 2 bases and J dropped 8 bases, with 12 bases sitting between them.

This clonotype has ten or more counts. This sequence joins TRBV12-3 or TRBV12-4 and TRBJ2-7; 11 positions match TRBD1. CDR3 length: 13 residues. V shed 5 bases and J 6 bases; nucleotides not matched to a gene: 3. Here the CDR3 DNA reads TGTGCCAGCAGTGGGACAGGGGGGCTCGAGCAGTACTTC. Its translation: CASSGTGGLEQYF.

Only a few counts were recorded for this clonotype. The chain combines TRBV5-8 with TRBJ2-1; 12 bases fit TRBD2. Germline assignment: CDR1 SGHTS and CDR2 YDEGEE. There are 16 residues in the CDR3. The ends lost 3 bases at V and 7 bases at J; junction bases unmatched: 8. The chain's CDR3 is CASSSRTSGVENEQFF. In DNA form, the CDR3 reads TGTGCCAGCAGCTCCCGGACTAGCGGGGTAGAAAATGAGCAGTTCTTC.

At least ten counts were recorded for this clonotype. CDR3 coding DNA: TGTGCCAGCAGTTACTCCCAAGGGGGATCCTACAATGAGCAGTTCTTC. Translation gives CASSYSQGGSYNEQFF. V usage is TRBV6-1 and J usage is TRBJ2-1; possible D gene TRBD1, 6 bases. Germline V CDR1 and CDR2: MNHNS, SASEGT. V lost 5 bases and J lost 1, with 15 bases in between. This CDR3 has 16 amino acids.

The sample holds many counts of this clonotype. The genes are TRBV2 and TRBJ2-4; 11 nucleotides align to TRBD2. The junction had 11 bases not matched to a gene; V was cut back by 7 bases and J by 0 bases. The V gene's germline CDR1 is SNHLY and CDR2 FYNNEI. This CDR3 region has 18 residues. The CDR3: CASMLASGGTLAKNIQYF. The CDR3 nucleotides are TGTGCCAGCATGCTGGCTAGCGGGGGGACTTTAGCCAAAAACATTCAGTACTTC.

The chain recombines TRBV12-3 or TRBV12-4 with TRBJ1-1; D not certain. The CDR3 contains 15 residues. With 6 bases removed from V and 4 bases from J, the gap between germline ends came to 18 bases. For the CDR3, the DNA is TGTGCCAGCAGCCTCCAGACCGTGGGAGGCACTGAAGCTTTCTTT. It specifies CASSLQTVGGTEAFF.

The chain uses TRBV11-1 and TRBJ2-7; 7 bases are shared with TRBD1. CDR1 and CDR2 from the germline V gene are SGHAT and FQDESV (reference sequence). The CDR3 consists of 15 residues. V lost 1 base, J lost 2 bases, and 5 bases stayed unmatched. The CDR3 sequence: CASSLEPGTAYEQYF. The CDR3 region has the DNA TGTGCCAGCAGCTTAGAACCCGGGACAGCCTACGAGCAGTACTTC.

This clonotype has a handful of counts. The rearrangement joins TRBV5-4 to TRBJ2-3; 11 bases are a match to TRBD1. Trimming removed 7 bases from V and 5 bases from J; junction bases left unmatched: 9. This CDR3 has 15 amino acids. Germline CDR1 is SGHNT and CDR2 is YYREEE (reference sequence). CDR3: CASGGQGAGKDTQYF. CDR3 bases: TGTGCCAGCGGCGGACAGGGGGCCGGTAAAGATACGCAGTATTTT.